The rows below give T cell receptor beta chains drawn from one sample of a study of T cells in Graves' hyperthyroidism and ophthalmopathy. TCRdb itself ran the multiplex PCR reads through MiXCR, one entry per CDR3 protein. The sample consists of hundreds of thousands of distinct CDR3 sequences, about 15% of them appearing once. Sequencing was performed on blood. These receptors were taken from a woman younger than 30 with Graves' hyperthyroidism. Each CDR3 is given with its conserved first and last residue. The order of the fields is D gene, V gene, J gene, clone size, CDR3 DNA, CDR3 protein. The D gene is left open where the match is weak. The size field reads once, few, many, or a class for an expanded clone.

D: NA; V: TRBV30; J: TRBJ2-1; size: many; DNA: TGTGCCTGGAGTGCCCGGGGACGGATAAACAATGAGCAGTTCTTC; CDR3: CAWSARGRINNEQFF
D: TRBD2; V: TRBV7-8; J: TRBJ2-5; size: many; DNA: TGTGCCAGCAGCCCAGGGAGGGCTTCAGAGACCCAGTACTTC; CDR3: CASSPGRASETQYF
D: TRBD1; V: TRBV4-1; J: TRBJ1-5; size: many; DNA: TGCGCCAGCAGCCAAAATCCCCCGGACAGGGAGAGCAATCAGCCCCAGCATTTT; CDR3: CASSQNPPDRESNQPQHF
D: TRBD1; V: TRBV9; J: TRBJ2-1; size: many; DNA: TGTGCCAGCAGCGTAGGACAGGGGAATGAGCAGTTCTTC; CDR3: CASSVGQGNEQFF
D: NA; V: TRBV18; J: TRBJ1-5; size: many; DNA: TGTGCCAGCTCCCAGAGACAGCGGGGGAGCAATCAGCCCCAGCATTTT; CDR3: CASSQRQRGSNQPQHF
D: TRBD1; V: TRBV29-1; J: TRBJ2-5; size: many; DNA: TGCAGCGTAGACAGGGGGCGGGAGACCCAGTACTTC; CDR3: CSVDRGRETQYF
D: TRBD2; V: TRBV4-2; J: TRBJ2-1; size: many; DNA: TGTGCCAGCAGCCAAAGGCGGGAGGGTCTTGATGAGCAGTTCTTC; CDR3: CASSQRREGLDEQFF
D: NA; V: TRBV20-1; J: TRBJ1-5; size: many; DNA: TGCAGTGCTAGAGTCGGGATCAATCAGCCCCAGCATTTT; CDR3: CSARVGINQPQHF
D: TRBD2; V: TRBV24-1; J: TRBJ2-1; size: many; DNA: TGTGCCACCAGTGCCCGGACTAGCGGGAGAGGGGAGCAGTTCTTC; CDR3: CATSARTSGRGEQFF
D: TRBD1; V: TRBV7-9; J: TRBJ1-3; size: many; DNA: TGTGCCAGCAGCACGGGGGACAGGGAGACTGGAAACACCATATATTTT; CDR3: CASSTGDRETGNTIYF